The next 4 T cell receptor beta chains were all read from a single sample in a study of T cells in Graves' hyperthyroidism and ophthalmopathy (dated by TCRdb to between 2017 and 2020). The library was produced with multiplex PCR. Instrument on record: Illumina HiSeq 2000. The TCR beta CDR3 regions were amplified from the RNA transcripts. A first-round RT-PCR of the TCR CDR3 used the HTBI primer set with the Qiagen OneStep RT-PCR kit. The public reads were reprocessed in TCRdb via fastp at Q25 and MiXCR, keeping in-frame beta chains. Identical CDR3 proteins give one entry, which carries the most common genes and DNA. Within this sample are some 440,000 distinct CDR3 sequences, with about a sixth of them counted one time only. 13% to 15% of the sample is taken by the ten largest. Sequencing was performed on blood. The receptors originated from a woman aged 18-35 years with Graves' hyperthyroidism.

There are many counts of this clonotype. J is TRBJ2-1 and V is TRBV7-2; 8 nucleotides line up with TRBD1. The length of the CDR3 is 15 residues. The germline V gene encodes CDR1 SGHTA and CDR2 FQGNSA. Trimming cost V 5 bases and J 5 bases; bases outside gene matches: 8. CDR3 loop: CASSRTGLTNNEQFF. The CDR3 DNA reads TGTGCCAGCAGCCGGACAGGGTTGACGAACAATGAGCAGTTCTTC.

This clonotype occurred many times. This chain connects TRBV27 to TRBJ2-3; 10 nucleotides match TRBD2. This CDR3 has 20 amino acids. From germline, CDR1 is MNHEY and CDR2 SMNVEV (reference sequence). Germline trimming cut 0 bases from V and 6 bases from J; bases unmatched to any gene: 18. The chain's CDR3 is CASSLSGGGTGTSAFDTQYF. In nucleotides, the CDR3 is TGTGCCAGCAGTTTATCGGGGGGGGGCACCGGGACTAGCGCCTTTGATACGCAGTATTTT.

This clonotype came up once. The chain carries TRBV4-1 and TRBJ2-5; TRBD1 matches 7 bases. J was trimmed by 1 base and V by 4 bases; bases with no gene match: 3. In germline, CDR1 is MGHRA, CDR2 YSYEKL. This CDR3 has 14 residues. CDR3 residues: CASSRGQAQETQYF. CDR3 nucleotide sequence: TGCGCCAGCAGCCGCGGACAGGCCCAAGAGACCCAGTACTTC.

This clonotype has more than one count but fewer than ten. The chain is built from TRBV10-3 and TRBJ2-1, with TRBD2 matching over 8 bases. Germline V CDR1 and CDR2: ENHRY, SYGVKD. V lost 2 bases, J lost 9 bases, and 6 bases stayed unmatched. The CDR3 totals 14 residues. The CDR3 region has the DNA TGTGCCATCAGTGAGGCCGGACTAGCTGGTGAGCAGTTCTTC. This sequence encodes CAISEAGLAGEQFF.